This record looks at one T cell receptor (beta chain) sequence and its context. This clonotype was observed at least ten times. The target of this receptor is not known. No much larger clone is present one base from it, and per-base qualities are unavailable. The data were produced on an Illumina NovaSeq 6000. TCRalpha and TCRbeta cDNA libraries were constructed by 5'RACE with constant-segment primers, with sample barcodes and unique molecular identifiers being introduced. Trizol reagent was used to extract RNA from every sample. Libraries were amplified in two PCR steps, with a second sample barcode and Illumina TruSeq adapters added in the second step. Sequencing of libraries was performed on an Illumina NovaSeq with 2 x 150 bp paired-end reads. The study's own analysis went as follows. Demultiplexing of reads and collapsing into UMI-guided consensus sequences were performed with migec v1.2.7. Using mixcr v2.1.11, UMI consensuses were aligned to TRA and TRB V and J templates and then assembled into clonotypes. A clonotype was counted as expanded or contracted only when both edgeR and NoisET called the clonotype significant, with the noise models trained on biological replicates. For edgeR calls, the thresholds were a false discovery rate-adjusted p below 0.01 and a log2 fold-change of 1. As an exploratory analysis of dynamics, max-normalized trajectories of the 1000 most abundant clonotypes were examined by PCA with hierarchical clustering. Each responding clone was given a CD4 or CD8 phenotype based on the CD4+ and CD8+ repertoires, which had been sequenced separately. The public reads were quality trimmed at Q25 with fastp and then assembled into clones with MiXCR by TCRdb, keeping productive beta chains. Every CDR3 protein is listed once, alongside the most common genes and DNA of its rows. TCRdb's processing, not the authors' own work, is the source of the V and J calls. A total of just under 550,000 distinct CDR3 sequences appear in this sample, 20% of them only once. The ten largest clones add up to around 13% of the sample.

Ficoll-Paque density gradient centrifugation was used to isolate PBMCs. This specimen comes from a study of T-cell memory formation after mild COVID-19 (dated by TCRdb to 2020 to 2023). For the wider study: TCR sequence clusters from the two donors were largely donor specific. The cohort comprised two young, previously healthy adult volunteers, one female and one male. T-cell clones expanding and contracting after mild COVID-19 in a couple of donors were tracked by longitudinal TCRalpha and TCRbeta repertoire sequencing.

Overall results and qualifications from the work: SARS-CoV-2 specificity was not confirmed for the second-wave clones peaking on day 37. Contracting CD4+ clones appeared mostly in the CM and EM memory subsets, whereas CD8+ clones were enriched in EMRA. From day 15 to 85, contracting clones showed balanced CD4/CD8 phenotypes, whereas a second wave of clones that expanded from day 15 to 37 leaned towards CD4+. Only two mild cases were covered by the study, and larger cohorts that include severe cases with pre-infection samples were considered necessary. Some responding clones were detected in pre-infection memory, which suggested that pre-existing cross-reactive memory T cells had joined the SARS-CoV-2 response.

The cysteine opens and the phenylalanine closes a CDR3 of 13 amino acids. Kept here is only the CDR3 DNA, which spans 39 bases and is read in frame from base 1. V is cut by 8 bases and J by 1 base, and the space between the germline ends is 12 bases. For CDR1 and CDR2, the germline V gene (reference sequence) lists SEHNR and FQNEAQ. The material sequenced was PBMCs or a T cell subset sorted from them (not recorded which). This TCR came from an adult woman who had mild COVID-19 (a few samples of this study predate the infection). The sample titles of this study are shuffled in the database, so cell type and time point are left out; the donor was told from shared clones. This receptor chain uses TRBV7-9 and TRBJ2-7, and perhaps TRBD2 as D gene, on 5 matching bases. The nucleotide sequence reads as follows: TGTGCCAGCTTAGCGACGGAGTCCTACGAGCAGTACTTC. Translation gives CASLATESYEQYF.